This T cell receptor beta chain appears in the sequencing data of a study of control samples from healthy donors and cancer patients (dated by TCRdb to the early 2020s). The receptor library was made with the immunoSEQ multiplex PCR assay. In its TCRdb copy, this immuneACCESS table keeps in-frame sequences only and misses some clones. Where compared with another copy, unresolved V genes explain less than half of these, and the others have no known cause. The sample contains 100,000 to 150,000 clones, over 85% of them found a single time. The ten most abundant clones make up 6.5% to 9.5% of the sample. The CDR1 and CDR2 encoded by the germline V gene are KGHSH and LQKENI. Ends trimmed: V by 3 bases, J by 5 bases; bases unmatched to a gene: 6. From cysteine to phenylalanine, the CDR3 is 15 amino acids long. Only the CDR3 part of the read is kept: 45 bases, read in frame from the first base. As to this clone: Its specific antigen is unknown. No much larger clonotype is one base removed from it; base qualities were not supplied.

The receptor comes from a man in his forties or fifties with head and neck cancer. The chain couples TRBV18 to TRBJ2-1, with 8 bases aligning to TRBD1. The specimen was PBMCs. The CDR3 region: CASSPPGQGHNEQFF. The nucleotide sequence is given as TGTGCCAGCTCACCCCCCGGACAGGGACACAATGAGCAGTTCTTC.